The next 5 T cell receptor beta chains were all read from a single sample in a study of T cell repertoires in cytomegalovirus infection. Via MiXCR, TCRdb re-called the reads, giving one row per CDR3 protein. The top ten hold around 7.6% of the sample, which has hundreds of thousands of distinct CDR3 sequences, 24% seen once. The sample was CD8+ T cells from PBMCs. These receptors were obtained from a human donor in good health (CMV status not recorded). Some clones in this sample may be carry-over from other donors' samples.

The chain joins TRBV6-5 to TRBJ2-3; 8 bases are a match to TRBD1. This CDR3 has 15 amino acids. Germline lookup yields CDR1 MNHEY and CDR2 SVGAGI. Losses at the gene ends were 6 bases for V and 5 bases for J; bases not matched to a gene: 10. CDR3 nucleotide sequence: TGTGCCAGCAGAGGACAGGGAAGGTCAGGAGATACGCAGTATTTT. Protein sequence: CASRGQGRSGDTQYF.

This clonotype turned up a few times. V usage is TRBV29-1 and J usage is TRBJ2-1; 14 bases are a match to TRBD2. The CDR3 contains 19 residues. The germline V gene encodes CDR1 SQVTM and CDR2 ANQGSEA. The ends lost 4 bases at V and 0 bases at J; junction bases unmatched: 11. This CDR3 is CSVVGWTSGGPSSYNEQFF. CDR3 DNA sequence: TGCAGCGTTGTAGGTTGGACTAGCGGGGGGCCGAGCTCCTACAATGAGCAGTTCTTC.

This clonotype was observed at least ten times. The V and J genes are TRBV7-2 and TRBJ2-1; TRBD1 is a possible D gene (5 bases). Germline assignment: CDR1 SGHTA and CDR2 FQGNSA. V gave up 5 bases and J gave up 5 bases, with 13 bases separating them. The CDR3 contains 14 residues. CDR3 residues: CASSAGLSDNEQFF. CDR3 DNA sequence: TGTGCCAGCAGCGCAGGGTTGTCCGACAATGAGCAGTTCTTC. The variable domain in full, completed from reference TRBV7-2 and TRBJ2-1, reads GAGVSQSPSNKVTEKGKDVELRCDPISGHTALYWYRQSLGQGLEFLIYFQGNSAPDKSGLPSDRFSAERTGGSVSTLTIQRTQQEDSAVYLCASSAGLSDNEQFFGPGTRLTVL.

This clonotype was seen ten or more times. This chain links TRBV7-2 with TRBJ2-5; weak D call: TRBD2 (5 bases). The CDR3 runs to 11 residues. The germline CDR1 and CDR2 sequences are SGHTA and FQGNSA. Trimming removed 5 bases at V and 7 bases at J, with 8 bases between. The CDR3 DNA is TGTGCCAGCAGCCCCGGGGTGACCCAGTACTTC. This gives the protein CASSPGVTQYF.

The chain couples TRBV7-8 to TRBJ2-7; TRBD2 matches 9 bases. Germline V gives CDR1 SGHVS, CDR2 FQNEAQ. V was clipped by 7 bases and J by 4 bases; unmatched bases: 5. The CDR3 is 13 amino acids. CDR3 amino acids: CASKTSGSYEQYV. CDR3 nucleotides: TGTGCCAGCAAGACTAGCGGATCTTACGAGCAGTACGTC.